This is a list of T cell receptor beta chains from one sample in a study of identical twins. From the 5' RACE reads, TCRdb called clonotypes with MiXCR, one entry per CDR3 protein. The table has 690,000 or so distinct CDR3 sequences, 6% to 6.5% seen once. Sequenced: naive T cells sorted from blood. All receptors come from a man younger than 30 in good health. Each CDR3 is given without its conserved first and last residue. Fields, in order: V gene, CDR3 length, J gene, CDR3 protein.

>TRBV5-1|14|TRBJ2-2
ASAASGTANTGELF
>TRBV19|14|TRBJ1-1
ASSILGGARSTEAF
>TRBV6-2/TRBV6-3|12|TRBJ1-2
ASTPQRGNYGYT
>TRBV20-1|11|TRBJ2-3
SAPSGITDTQY
>TRBV15|12|TRBJ1-5
ATSRDGGNQPQH
>TRBV9|9|TRBJ2-7
ASSGRGDWG
>TRBV10-3|11|TRBJ2-7
AISEGGSGRRY
>TRBV28|15|TRBJ2-7
ASSAPLRGAHFYEQY
>TRBV12-3/TRBV12-4|12|TRBJ2-1
ASSLIPGIHEQF
>TRBV7-9|11|TRBJ1-2
ASWTGADYGYT
>TRBV29-1|9|TRBJ1-1
SVVRQGEAF
>TRBV30|11|TRBJ2-1
AWRMTGVNEQF
>TRBV27|12|TRBJ2-1
ASSLSTDYNEQF
>TRBV27|14|TRBJ2-5
ASSPIRTLYQETQY
>TRBV9|13|TRBJ1-3
ASSVGWISGNTIY
>TRBV20-1|13|TRBJ2-7
SARSSGGEAYEQY
>TRBV5-1|13|TRBJ1-4
ASSLTGGDNEKLF